These 12 T cell receptor beta chains share one sample of origin, sequenced in a study of blood T cell repertoires in COVID-19. TCRdb keeps only in-frame clones here, not all; method: immunoSEQ multiplex PCR. The sample lists around 50,000 clones; around four fifths were seen once. The sample was peripheral blood. These receptors all stem from a man in his 70s with acute or convalescent COVID-19.

This clone was picked up a small number of times. The chain has TRBV27 and TRBJ1-5; TRBD1 might be the D (6 bases). This CDR3 contains 13 residues. Trimming stripped 5 bases from V and 7 bases from J, with 12 bases between. Per germline, CDR1 MNHEY and CDR2 SMNVEV (reference sequence). The CDR3 sequence: CASSNRESQPQHF. In DNA, the CDR3 is TGTGCCAGCAGTAACAGGGAGTCACAGCCCCAGCATTTT.

The rearrangement joins TRBV18 to TRBJ2-5; no definite D call. V was cut by 2 bases and J by 2 bases, with 6 bases left in between. The CDR3 consists of 13 residues. Germline assignment: CDR1 KGHSH and CDR2 LQKENI. The CDR3 is CASSPGNQETQYF. For the CDR3, the DNA is TGTGCCAGCTCACCAGGCAATCAAGAGACCCAGTACTTC. The full variable domain, with the rest looked up from reference TRBV18 and TRBJ2-5, is NAGVMQNPRHLVRRRGQEARLRCSPMKGHSHVYWYRQLPEEGLKFMVYLQKENIIDESGMPKERFSAEFPKEGPSILRIQQVVRGDSAAYFCASSPGNQETQYFGPGTRLLVL.

The V and J genes are TRBV30 and TRBJ2-2; no clear D. The CDR3 runs to 13 residues. The V gene lost 1 base and the J gene lost 1 base, with 4 bases spanning the gap. Germline V gives CDR1 GTSNPN, CDR2 SVGIG (reference sequence). CDR3 bases: TGTGCCTGGAGTGCAGGGAACACCGGGGAGCTGTTTTTT. This translates into CAWSAGNTGELFF. The full variable domain, its missing parts supplied by reference TRBV30 and TRBJ2-2, is SQTIHQWPATLVQPVGSPLSLECTVEGTSNPNLYWYRQAAGRGLQLLFYSVGIGQISSEVPQNLSASRPQDRQFILSSKKLLLSDSGFYLCAWSAGNTGELFFGEGSRLTVL.

The V call is TRBV28, the J call TRBJ2-7; tentative D call: TRBD2 (6 bases). CDR3 size: 16 residues. The V gene lost 2 bases and the J gene lost 3 bases, with 17 bases spanning the gap. Germline V gives CDR1 MDHEN, CDR2 SYDVKM. The CDR3 DNA sequence: TGTGCCAGCAGTTTACTGAACGGGGGTGTAAGCTACGAGCAGTACTTC. It encodes CASSLLNGGVSYEQYF. Full variable domain (outside the CDR3, taken from reference TRBV28 and TRBJ2-7): DVKVTQSSRYLVKRTGEKVFLECVQDMDHENMFWYRQDPGLGLRLIYFSYDVKMKEKGDIPEGYSVSREKKERFSLILESASTNQTSMYLCASSLLNGGVSYEQYFGPGTRLTVT.

This clone was detected a few times. The chain has TRBV7-9 and TRBJ1-1; D is undetermined. The CDR3 is 13 amino acids. Germline V gene data show CDR1 as SEHNR and CDR2 as FQNEAQ (reference sequence). V was trimmed by 5 bases and J by 0 bases, leaving 7 bases between them. The DNA of the CDR3 is TGTGCCAGCAGCCCCCTATTGAACACTGAAGCTTTCTTT. It specifies CASSPLLNTEAFF.

V gene TRBV10-3 combines with J gene TRBJ1-3, with 12 bases matching TRBD1. Germline-derived CDR1 and CDR2 are ENHRY and SYGVKD. Unmatched junction bases numbered 7, after V lost 6 bases and J lost 4 bases. The CDR3 covers 16 residues. The CDR3 nucleotides are TGTGCCATCAGGACCGGGACAGGGGGCGCCGGAAACACCATATATTTT. Amino acid sequence: CAIRTGTGGAGNTIYF.

The chain has TRBV18 and TRBJ1-2; D not resolved. Germline values: CDR1 KGHSH, CDR2 LQKENI. CDR3 length: 13 amino acids. The V gene lost 8 bases and the J gene lost 8 bases, with 18 bases spanning the gap. CDR3 residues: CASTVAHLSGYTF. CDR3 nucleotide sequence: TGTGCCAGCACGGTAGCCCACCTTTCCGGCTACACCTTC.

This clone appeared once. The chain links TRBV10-2 to TRBJ1-5, with a tentative D call TRBD1 (5 bases). The germline CDR1 and CDR2 sequences are WSHSY and SAAADI. This CDR3 is built from 12 residues. Between the trimmed V and J ends, which lost 4 bases and 5 bases, there was a span of 6 bases. The DNA of the CDR3 is TGCGCCAGCAGTGGGGGCGATCAGCCCCAGCATTTT. Translated: CASSGGDQPQHF.

This rearrangement joins TRBV6-2 or TRBV6-3 to TRBJ1-1, with D possibly matching TRBD1 (5 bases). CDR1 and CDR2 from the germline V gene are MNHEY and SVGEGT. This CDR3 comprises 14 residues. Trimming took off 5 bases at V and 1 base at J, with 11 bases between the two ends. As DNA, the CDR3 is TGTGCCAGCAGTGGGGGACTCAAGAACACTGAAGCTTTCTTT. It specifies CASSGGLKNTEAFF.

This clone turned up a few times. CDR3 nucleotides: TGTGCCAGCTCCACAGGGGGTGGCACAGATACGCAGTATTTT. Residues: CASSTGGGTDTQYF. This chain uses TRBV19 with TRBJ2-3; 8 bases are a match to TRBD1. In germline, CDR1 is LNHDA, CDR2 SQIVND (reference sequence). There are 14 residues in the CDR3. The J segment lost 1 base and the V segment lost 9 bases, leaving 6 bases of the junction unmatched.

The rearrangement joins TRBV7-6 to TRBJ2-1, with 14 positions matching TRBD2. The CDR3 totals 15 residues. The germline V gene encodes CDR1 SGHVS and CDR2 FNYEAQ. Trimming removed 5 bases from V and 7 bases from J; junction bases left unmatched: 4. Here the CDR3 DNA reads TGTGCCAGCAGCCAGAGGACTAGCGGGAGGAATGAGCAGTTCTTC. Protein product: CASSQRTSGRNEQFF.

The chain employs TRBV10-3 and TRBJ2-2; perhaps TRBD1 as D (5 bases). CDR3 length: 15 amino acids. CDR1 and CDR2 (germline): ENHRY, SYGVKD. V lost 1 base and J lost 7, with 13 bases in between. DNA for the CDR3: TGTGCCATCAGTGAGTTTCAGGGAATGAGCGGGGAGCTGTTTTTT. As protein: CAISEFQGMSGELFF.